This paragraph reports one T cell receptor (beta chain). The sample holds one count of this clonotype. The target of this receptor is not known. No much larger clonotype is one base removed from it; base qualities were not supplied. The data are from a study of T-cell reconstitution after alpha-beta-depleted transplantation in children (dated by TCRdb to the mid-2010s). In terms of the full investigation: Using TCR repertoire profiling, the study quantitatively followed how T-cell immune reconstitution unfolded in children after TCRalphabeta/CD19-depleted allogeneic hematopoietic cell transplantation. Study-wide findings and limitations: Over subsequent months, a decline in hyperexpanded clone frequencies was noted, and after one year, T-cell counts and TCRbeta diversity were mostly ascribed to newly produced T cells. The high TCRbeta diversity at day 60 in some patients was ascribed to recipient T cells and intrathymic progenitors that had survived conditioning. About two months after transplant, the apparently early recovery of alphabetaT-cell counts reportedly depended on just several hundred clones that had expanded rapidly and came from non-depleted graft cells.

Library construction relied on PCR. Sequencing took place on an Illumina HiSeq 2500. TCR libraries were prepared with molecular barcoding, using unique molecular identifiers to normalize TCRbeta repertoire quantification. TCRdb reworked the public reads: Q25 trimming with fastp, MiXCR clone assembly, productive beta chains retained. Identical CDR3 protein sequences are pooled into one entry, listed with their most common genes and DNA. Here the sample has 500,000 to 600,000 distinct CDR3 sequences; 25% to 30% occur a single time. Clones ranked in the top ten supply 35% to 40% of the sample. Ends trimmed: V by 4 bases, J by 1 base; bases unmatched to a gene: 10. CDR1 and CDR2 are drawn from the germline V gene: ENHRY, SYGVKD. Counted from cysteine to phenylalanine, this CDR3 has 18 amino acids. CDR3 DNA is the only sequence kept; it has 54 bases, read in frame from the first base. This specimen's treatment or condition label, per the study, means: allogeneic hematopoietic cell transplantation with graft depleted of TCRalphabeta T cells and CD19 B cells. The children who served as transplant recipients had been given grafts of TCRalphabeta/CD19-depleted allogeneic hematopoietic cells.

The V gene is TRBV10-3 and the J gene is TRBJ2-3, and 11 junction bases match TRBD2. The clonotype originates from a boy younger than two with Wiskott-Aldrich syndrome, due to receive a stem cell transplant. The sample in question was PBMCs, obtained before TCRalphabeta/CD19-depleted stem cell transplant. Read as DNA, the sequence is TGTGCCATCAGTGGAGGCCAACTAGCGGGAGTTGGCACAGATACGCAGTATTTT. Protein translation: CAISGGQLAGVGTDTQYF.